These 30 T cell receptor beta chains were sequenced from one sample in a study of T-cell reconstitution after alpha-beta-depleted transplantation in children. The TCRbeta library incorporated unique molecular identifiers. TCRdb re-called the PCR reads through MiXCR, storing one row per CDR3 protein. The sample carries 300,000 or so distinct CDR3 sequences, approximately 23% recorded once. The sample consisted of PBMCs, mostly from graft donor cells, taken 180 days after TCRalphabeta/CD19-depleted stem cell transplant. The receptors come from a male patient between 5 and 17 years old who had a stem cell transplant for acute lymphoblastic leukemia, so the T cells may come from the graft donor.

The chain is built from TRBV24-1 and TRBJ2-3, with 12 bases that match TRBD2. The ends lost 3 bases at V and 1 base at J; junction bases unmatched: 7. Per germline, CDR1 KGHDR and CDR2 SFDVKD. This CDR3 region has 18 residues. The CDR3 loop reads CATSDGALAGGRTDTQYF. Here the CDR3 DNA reads TGTGCCACCAGTGATGGGGCCCTAGCGGGAGGGCGCACAGATACGCAGTATTTT.

The chain carries TRBV7-6 and TRBJ1-5; perhaps TRBD1 as D (5 bases). Trimming took 5 bases from V and 0 from J, leaving 14 bases between them. The CDR3 has 16 amino acids. In germline, CDR1 is SGHVS, CDR2 FNYEAQ. CDR3 nucleotide sequence: TGTGCCAGCAGCCCCCTCGGACAATATAGCAATCAGCCCCAGCATTTT. This codes for CASSPLGQYSNQPQHF.

The rearrangement links TRBV28 to TRBJ2-7; the match to TRBD1 covers 7 bases. Germline V gene data show CDR1 as MDHEN and CDR2 as SYDVKM. The length of the CDR3 is 19 residues. The ends lost 3 bases at V and 3 bases at J; junction bases unmatched: 20. CDR3 loop: CASSFPRQGTALIRYEQYF. The DNA of the CDR3 is TGTGCCAGCAGTTTTCCCCGACAGGGCACGGCTCTTATCCGCTACGAGCAGTACTTC. Filled out from reference TRBV28 and TRBJ2-7, the complete variable domain reads DVKVTQSSRYLVKRTGEKVFLECVQDMDHENMFWYRQDPGLGLRLIYFSYDVKMKEKGDIPEGYSVSREKKERFSLILESASTNQTSMYLCASSFPRQGTALIRYEQYFGPGTRLTVT.

The rearrangement links TRBV12-3 or TRBV12-4 to TRBJ2-7; D is possibly TRBD1 or TRBD2 (5 bases each). The length of the CDR3 is 12 residues. V was pared by 3 bases and J by 6 bases, with 9 bases between. This chain's CDR3 is CASSFSGREQYF. The CDR3 region has the DNA TGTGCCAGCAGTTTTTCGGGGCGCGAGCAGTACTTC.

The chain combines TRBV19 with TRBJ2-1; D is uncertain. The germline V and J ends were trimmed by 0 bases and 2 bases, with 8 bases remaining between them. The CDR3 is 15 residues long. From germline, CDR1 is LNHDA and CDR2 SQIVND (reference sequence). The CDR3 DNA is TGTGCCAGTAGTATAGAGAATAGGCCCTACAATGAGCAGTTCTTC. Protein: CASSIENRPYNEQFF.

In its sample, this clonotype was seen a few times. This chain uses TRBV30 with TRBJ2-1, with no clear D. The CDR3 contains 11 residues. The ends were cut back, 1 base at V and 12 bases at J, with 10 bases in the middle. Germline CDR1 and CDR2: GTSNPN and SVGIG (reference sequence). Here the CDR3 reads CAWSGVVMQFF. DNA of the CDR3: TGTGCCTGGAGTGGGGTTGTGATGCAGTTCTTC.

This clonotype was observed a single time. V is TRBV3-1 and J is TRBJ1-2; D uncertain. Trimming took off 1 base at V and 6 bases at J, with 3 bases between the two ends. Germline V gene data show CDR1 as LGHDT and CDR2 as YNNKEL (reference sequence). This CDR3 spans 11 amino acids. CDR3 DNA: TGTGCCAGCAGCCAAGTGAATGGCTACACCTTC. It yields the protein CASSQVNGYTF.

The chain recombines TRBV6-1 with TRBJ2-7; D may correspond to TRBD1 or TRBD2 (7 bases each). CDR1 and CDR2 from the germline V gene are MNHNS and SASEGT. CDR3 size: 12 residues. Trimming took 10 bases from V and 7 from J, leaving 17 bases between them. CDR3 sequence: CAIRGGLQEQYF. The CDR3, as DNA: TGTGCCATCAGGGGGGGGCTACAGGAGCAGTACTTC.

CDR3 DNA sequence: TGTGCCAGCAGCCAAGATTTGGATACGAACACCGGGGAGCTGTTTTTT. This codes for CASSQDLDTNTGELFF. The genes are TRBV3-1 and TRBJ2-2; no clear D gene. V lost 0 bases, J lost 0 bases, and 8 bases lay in between. Germline V CDR1 and CDR2: LGHDT, YNNKEL (reference sequence). This CDR3 contains 16 residues.

This clonotype was observed a few times. J is TRBJ2-2 and V is TRBV29-1, with D unresolved. V lost 3 bases to trimming and J lost 4 bases, with 0 bases between them. The CDR3 contains 10 residues. Germline V lookup: CDR1 SQVTM, CDR2 ANQGSEA. The CDR3 protein is CSVDTGELFF. CDR3 sequence (DNA): TGCAGCGTTGACACCGGGGAGCTGTTTTTT.

Ten or more counts support this clonotype. The chain links TRBV12-3 or TRBV12-4 to TRBJ2-1; TRBD2 matches 11 bases. The CDR3 covers 17 residues. With V trimmed by 5 bases and J by 9 bases, 15 bases remained unmatched. The CDR3 region has the DNA TGTGCCAGCAGTGCCTATCTAGCGGGAGGCGTTATCAGTGAGCAGTTCTTC. As protein: CASSAYLAGGVISEQFF.

The rearrangement uses TRBV10-3 and TRBJ1-2, with a weak D call TRBD1 (5 bases). V dropped 4 bases and J dropped 8 bases, with 11 bases sitting between them. The CDR3 totals 12 residues. The germline CDR1 and CDR2 sequences are ENHRY and SYGVKD. CDR3 in DNA: TGTGCCATCAGTGGGTGGGCAGGGGGCTACACCTTC. Its translation: CAISGWAGGYTF.

This clonotype was detected once. As DNA, the CDR3 is TGTGCCAGCAGCAAGGGACATGTGAACACTGAAGCTTTCTTT. It specifies CASSKGHVNTEAFF. The chain employs TRBV3-1 and TRBJ1-1; TRBD1 might be the D (6 bases). Trimming stripped 5 bases from V and 0 bases from J, with 10 bases between. From germline, CDR1 is LGHDT and CDR2 YNNKEL (reference sequence). The CDR3 is 14 residues long.

This clonotype was detected only a few times. CDR3 in amino acids: CASSAVRLATNEQFF. The CDR3 DNA is TGTGCCAGCAGCGCCGTCCGACTAGCGACCAATGAGCAGTTCTTC. V usage is TRBV13 and J usage is TRBJ2-1; 8 positions match TRBD2. Trimming took 5 bases from V and 6 from J; bases not matched to a gene: 9. CDR1 and CDR2 from the germline V gene are PRHDT and FYEKMQ (reference sequence). The CDR3 runs to 15 residues.

The CDR3: CSARDGRGISYEQYF. The CDR3 DNA follows: TGCAGTGCTAGAGATGGGCGGGGGATCTCCTACGAGCAGTACTTC. This rearrangement joins TRBV20-1 to TRBJ2-7; 7 bases fit TRBD2. The CDR3 sequence is 15 residues long. Per the germline V gene, CDR1 is DFQATT and CDR2 is SNEGSKA (reference sequence). The V and J ends lost 0 bases and 0 bases, in that order; junction bases with no gene match: 5.

This clonotype has a handful of counts. This sequence joins TRBV12-3 or TRBV12-4 and TRBJ2-1, with D possibly being TRBD1 (5 bases). V was shortened by 6 bases and J by 1 base, with 16 bases between the two germline ends. The CDR3 is made up of 16 amino acids. The CDR3 sequence is CASSRPATASYNEQFF. In DNA form, the CDR3 reads TGTGCCAGCAGCCGACCTGCGACAGCATCCTACAATGAGCAGTTCTTC.

The rearrangement uses TRBV9 and TRBJ2-7; D gene ambiguous. This CDR3 is 13 amino acids long. Germline V CDR1 and CDR2: SGDLS, YYNGEE. V gave up 3 bases and J gave up 3 bases, with 10 bases separating them. The CDR3 DNA reads TGTGCCAGCAGCGCGGGTCCGGTCTACGAGCAGTACTTC. This encodes CASSAGPVYEQYF.

V gene TRBV29-1 combines with J gene TRBJ1-3, with D unresolved. V was cut by 4 bases and J by 0 bases, with 10 bases left in between. In germline, CDR1 is SQVTM, CDR2 ANQGSEA. CDR3 length equals 14 residues. This chain's CDR3 is CSVAATSSGNTIYF. The CDR3 coding sequence is TGCAGCGTTGCGGCGACCAGCTCTGGAAACACCATATATTTT.

The gene calls are TRBV29-1 and TRBJ2-3; no clear D gene. Germline CDR1 SQVTM, CDR2 ANQGSEA. Trimming pared 7 bases from V and 2 bases from J, leaving 4 bases between. The CDR3 extends over 10 amino acids. The CDR3 is CSANTDTQYF. The CDR3 DNA follows: TGCAGCGCCAACACAGATACGCAGTATTTT.

This clonotype has a handful of counts. The V gene is TRBV6-5, the J gene TRBJ2-5; TRBD1 aligns across 7 bases. Germline CDR1 MNHEY, CDR2 SVGAGI. The CDR3 contains 19 residues. The J segment lost 1 base and the V segment lost 1 base, leaving 15 bases of the junction unmatched. CDR3 sequence (DNA): TGTGCCAGCAGTTACTTCTTAGCCCCACAGGGGACCAGCCAAGAGACCCAGTACTTC. It is translated as CASSYFLAPQGTSQETQYF.

This chain connects TRBV7-4 to TRBJ2-1, with TRBD2 matching over 12 bases. Germline-derived CDR1 and CDR2 are SGHVT and SQSDAQ. The V gene end was trimmed by 1 base and the J gene end by 2 bases; junction bases not matched to a gene: 6. This CDR3 region has 18 residues. The CDR3 region has the DNA TGTGCCAGCAGCTTAGGGTCGGGACTAGCGGGTGCCTACAATGAGCAGTTCTTC. Its protein is CASSLGSGLAGAYNEQFF.

This clonotype was seen a few times. The V gene is TRBV11-3, the J gene TRBJ2-3; a possible D gene is TRBD1 (6 bases). Trimming left V 3 bases short and J 0 bases short, with 7 bases between. CDR1 and CDR2 (germline): SGHNT, YENEEA. The CDR3 is made up of 14 amino acids. For the CDR3, the DNA is TGTGCCAGCAGCTTCGGACAGAGCACAGATACGCAGTATTTT. Protein sequence: CASSFGQSTDTQYF.

This clonotype was seen only a few times. V is TRBV4-2 and J is TRBJ1-2, with a tentative D call TRBD1 (5 bases). CDR1 and CDR2 from the germline V gene are LGHNA and YNFKEQ. Trimming removed 0 bases at V and 2 bases at J, with 16 bases between. This CDR3 has 17 amino acids. In nucleotides, the CDR3 is TGTGCCAGCAGCCAAGAGGGTTCGGGACTTCTAAACTATGGCTACACCTTC. As protein: CASSQEGSGLLNYGYTF.

This clonotype has ten or more counts. V and J are TRBV12-3 or TRBV12-4 and TRBJ2-7, with a weak D call TRBD2 (5 bases). CDR3 size: 14 residues. Trimming took off 1 base at V and 3 bases at J, with 10 bases between the two ends. This chain's CDR3 is CASSLVWTDYEQYF. As DNA, the CDR3 is TGTGCCAGCAGTTTAGTCTGGACTGACTACGAGCAGTACTTC.

Many counts were recorded for this clonotype. V is TRBV5-1 and J is TRBJ2-3; 7 bases line up with TRBD1. Trimming removed 4 bases from V and 3 bases from J; junction bases left unmatched: 5. From germline, CDR1 is SGHRS and CDR2 YFSETQ. The CDR3 runs 14 residues. In DNA, the CDR3 is TGCGCCAGCAGCCAACAGACAGGGACAGATACGCAGTATTTT. Translated, it gives CASSQQTGTDTQYF.

This clonotype was seen a handful of times. The chain employs TRBV2 and TRBJ2-1, with 10 bases lining up with TRBD2. V lost 4 bases, J lost 8 bases, and 8 bases stayed unmatched. Per germline, CDR1 SNHLY and CDR2 FYNNEI. The length of the CDR3 is 15 residues. The CDR3 is CASSVRAGGPYEQFF. The CDR3 DNA reads as TGTGCCAGCAGTGTAAGAGCGGGAGGGCCCTATGAGCAGTTCTTC.

V gene TRBV7-9 combines with J gene TRBJ2-7; 7 positions agree with TRBD1. This CDR3 has 14 amino acids. In germline, CDR1 is SEHNR, CDR2 FQNEAQ (reference sequence). The ends lost 4 bases at V and 3 bases at J; junction bases unmatched: 6. The CDR3 nucleotides read TGTGCCAGCAGCTCTAGGGGGCCCTTCTACGAGCAGTACTTC. Its protein product is CASSSRGPFYEQYF.

This rearrangement joins TRBV6-1 to TRBJ2-5, with D unresolved. Germline V gene sequence: CDR1 MNHNS, CDR2 SASEGT. There are 14 residues in the CDR3. The V and J ends lost 6 bases and 5 bases respectively, with 16 bases between them. The CDR3 protein is CASRSGSPRETQYF. CDR3 bases: TGTGCCAGCAGGTCCGGTAGTCCGAGGGAGACCCAGTACTTC.

The rearrangement uses TRBV29-1 and TRBJ2-7, with TRBD1 as a possible D gene (8 bases). This CDR3 has 15 amino acids. V was clipped by 8 bases and J by 3 bases, with 23 bases between them. Germline CDR1 reads SQVTM; CDR2 reads ANQGSEA. The CDR3 DNA is TGCAGCACGCGGACAGGGTGGGGGGGTATCTACGAGCAGTACTTC. Amino acid sequence: CSTRTGWGGIYEQYF.

J is TRBJ1-4 and V is TRBV29-1; D gene uncertain. Germline loops: CDR1 SQVTM, CDR2 ANQGSEA. The CDR3 runs to 14 residues. Trimming cost V 2 bases and J 0 bases, with 7 bases left between them. The CDR3 nucleotides are TGCAGCGTTGAAAAGAGATCAACTAATGAAAAACTGTTTTTT. This gives the protein CSVEKRSTNEKLFF.